A selection of T cell receptor beta chains follows, all from one sample in a study of blood T cell repertoires in COVID-19. TCRdb keeps only in-frame clones here, not all; method: immunoSEQ multiplex PCR. The profile shows roughly 440,000 clones, about 91% of them singletons. What was sequenced was peripheral blood. These receptors were collected from a woman between 45 and 65 years old with COVID-19, enrolled during active disease. CDR3s leave out the opening cysteine and the closing phenylalanine or tryptophan. The order of the fields is V gene, CDR3 protein.

>TRBV30
AWSSRYEQY
>TRBV6-5
ASSLTGNYGYT
>TRBV11-2
ASSSIGGDYGYT
>TRBV4-1
ASSQDGAVWATNEKLF
>TRBV19
ASSILTGGSGNTIY
>TRBV2
ASSEAAEQY
>TRBV5-1
ASSSTGGTDEQY
>TRBV3-1/TRBV3-2
ASSQIRGSGELF
>TRBV12-3/TRBV12-4
ASSPRRNTEAF
>TRBV5-4
ASSLGGANYGYT
>TRBV6-5
ASGDREDQPQH
>TRBV2
ASNDIQGAGAF
>TRBV7-9
ASSPAGMATQY
>TRBV20-1
SASAPVRGGTDTQY
>TRBV2
ASSEARGEEKLF
>TRBV10-3
AIRTSAGGGTDTQY
>TRBV29-1
SVEIPGTDTQY
>TRBV6-1
ASSEMRGLDTQY
>TRBV6-5
ASSPRDRGSYEQY
>TRBV5-1
ASSLDYSGGYEQY
>TRBV2
ASSEPVNTEAF
>TRBV5-1
ASSLGTGTSGNTIY
>TRBV4-2
ASSQGASYEQY
>TRBV5-1
ASSPAEGARLYGYT
>TRBV2
ASDREGEAF
>TRBV6-5
ASSIRAGQGYEQY
>TRBV27
ASSSEGREGEQY
>TRBV23-1
ASSHNWSSYNEQF
>TRBV18
ASSPQTDSKSAGYT
>TRBV2
ASSQDRAGETQY
>TRBV5-4
ASSSQGGITEAF
>TRBV19
ASSPWEGNGNEKLF
>TRBV13
ASSLGRGTDTQY